This T cell receptor (beta chain) derives from a study of T-cell memory formation after mild COVID-19. Sample barcodes and UMIs were carried by the TCR alpha and TCR beta cDNA libraries that 5'RACE generated with constant-segment primers. TCRdb itself ran the 5' RACE reads through MiXCR, one entry per CDR3 protein. The sample includes 300,000 to 400,000 distinct CDR3 sequences, about 16% of them seen just once. Trimming stripped 5 bases from V and 7 bases from J, with 12 bases between. Germline CDR1 reads KGHSH; CDR2 reads LQKENI. The CDR3 runs 14 residues. This clonotype was picked up a small number of times.

Input material: PBMCs or a T cell subset sorted from them (not recorded which). The clonotype was recovered from a man aged 18 to 29 who had mild COVID-19 (a few samples of this study predate the infection). Cell type and time point are not known. The genes are TRBV18 and TRBJ1-6, with a possible D match to TRBD1 (6 bases). This CDR3 is CASSAAQGNSPLHF. DNA of the CDR3: TGTGCCAGCTCAGCGGCACAGGGCAATTCACCCCTCCACTTT.